This T cell receptor beta chain was recorded in a study of monozygotic twins with inflammatory bowel disease. The CDR3 spans 17 residues. The germline V gene encodes CDR1 KGHDR and CDR2 SFDVKD. TCRdb processed the 5' RACE reads again and assigns one entry to each CDR3 protein, with no DNA. The listing records 300,000 to 400,000 distinct CDR3 sequences. This sequence was found in a human donor with ulcerative colitis or Crohn's disease, or a healthy co-twin of an affected twin (not recorded which). V gene TRBV24-1 combines with J gene TRBJ1-5; TCRdb names TRBD1, which stays unverified in the absence of DNA. The sample comprised blood. CDR3 sequence: CATSDPREGGSNQPQHF.